This T cell receptor (beta chain) came from a study of cytomegalovirus exposure and HLA in healthy donors. Study-wide results and caveats: Reports showed the classifier diagnosing cytomegalovirus status with high specificity and sensitivity.

It was with 60 Vbeta and 13 Jbeta primers that the PCR ran. Data came from immunoSEQ multiplex PCR; TCRdb stores just in-frame clones and leaves some out. The sample includes fewer than 150,000 clones, about 79% of them seen just once. The CDR3 totals 15 residues. V was clipped by 1 base and J by 5 bases; unmatched bases: 8. Looked up from germline, CDR1 is KGHSH and CDR2 is LQKENI. Comment on this clone: Its antigen is not known.

This receptor was obtained from a man aged 40-49 years in good health and CMV-seropositive. This chain uses TRBV18 with TRBJ2-7; 7 nucleotides match TRBD1. The sequenced material came from PBMCs. The CDR3 sequence is CASSPQTTGVNEQYF. The CDR3 coding sequence is TGTGCCAGCTCACCACAGACTACAGGGGTCAACGAGCAGTACTTC.